These T cell receptor beta chains were read from a single sample in a study of identical twins. One entry per CDR3 protein, called by TCRdb with MiXCR from the 5' RACE reads. The table records some 210,000 distinct CDR3 sequences, approximately 16% of them present only once. These data also formed part of another study, on T cells expressing NK-cell markers.

Material for sequencing was CD8+ T cells sorted from blood. The receptors originated from a young woman in good health. CDR3s include the opening cysteine and the closing phenylalanine or tryptophan. The D gene is left open where the match is weak. Size is omitted from some rows. Given values are once, few, many or a class for expanded clones.

TRBJ1-2,TRBV6-5,.,TRBD1,CASSYGTGGYGDYGYTF,TGTGCCAGCAGTTACGGGACAGGGGGGTACGGGGACTATGGCTACACCTTC
TRBJ2-1,TRBV20-1,.,TRBD2,CSARKRSGTYNEQFF,TGCAGTGCTAGGAAGCGGAGCGGGACCTACAATGAGCAGTTCTTC
TRBJ2-7,TRBV29-1,.,.,CSAIGTSYEQYF,TGCAGCGCCATCGGCACCTCCTACGAGCAGTACTTC
TRBJ2-5,TRBV12-3/TRBV12-4,few,.,CASSFNAPGETQYF,TGTGCCAGCAGTTTCAATGCTCCCGGGGAGACCCAGTACTTC
TRBJ2-7,TRBV12-5,few,TRBD2,CASVRGGSVYEQYF,TGTGCTAGTGTCAGAGGCGGGAGCGTCTACGAGCAGTACTTC
TRBJ2-7,TRBV5-5,many,.,CASSLGAVISSYEQYF,TGTGCCAGCAGCTTGGGAGCGGTAATATCCTCCTACGAGCAGTACTTC
TRBJ2-3,TRBV13,once,TRBD1,CASSGRTGDTDTQYF,TGTGCCAGCAGCGGCCGGACAGGGGACACAGATACGCAGTATTTT
TRBJ1-1,TRBV4-1,few,.,CASSQDTGRNTEAFF,TGCGCCAGCAGCCAAGATACAGGGCGTAACACTGAAGCTTTCTTT
TRBJ2-1,TRBV6-1,few,.,CASGVSSYNEQFF,TGTGCCAGCGGGGTGAGCTCCTACAATGAGCAGTTCTTC
TRBJ2-7,TRBV11-2,few,TRBD1,CASSLGAGGEQYF,TGTGCCAGCAGCTTAGGGGCAGGGGGCGAGCAGTACTTC
TRBJ1-5,TRBV7-2,few,.,CASSLGFSSNQPQHF,TGTGCCAGCAGCTTGGGTTTTAGTAGCAATCAGCCCCAGCATTTT
TRBJ2-5,TRBV5-1,few,.,CASLDGQQTQYF,TGCGCCAGCTTGGACGGACAGCAGACCCAGTACTTC
TRBJ2-3,TRBV12-3/TRBV12-4,.,.,CASSFGRGTDTQYF,TGTGCCAGCAGTTTTGGTCGGGGCACAGATACGCAGTATTTT
TRBJ2-7,TRBV30,once,.,CAWSGPFYEQYF,TGTGCCTGGAGTGGGCCATTCTACGAGCAGTACTTC
TRBJ1-6,TRBV12-5,.,TRBD1,CASGPGQVYNSPLHF,TGTGCTAGTGGTCCAGGACAGGTTTATAATTCACCCCTCCACTTT
TRBJ2-2,TRBV7-6,few,.,CASSRDGTGELFF,TGTGCCAGCAGCCGGGACGGCACCGGGGAGCTGTTTTTT
TRBJ1-1,TRBV12-3/TRBV12-4,many,.,CASSATGLAPAFF,TGTGCCAGCAGCGCCACAGGGTTGGCACCAGCTTTCTTT
TRBJ1-4,TRBV5-1,many,.,CASSFDRDTLGDEKLFF,TGCGCCAGCAGTTTCGATCGGGACACCCTGGGGGATGAAAAACTGTTTTTT
TRBJ1-1,TRBV9,few,.,CASSVYLGTEAFF,TGTGCCAGCAGCGTGTATCTGGGCACTGAAGCTTTCTTT
TRBJ2-1,TRBV3-1,few,.,CASSLSGVGEQFF,TGTGCCAGCAGCCTTTCGGGTGTTGGTGAGCAGTTCTTC
TRBJ2-6,TRBV12-3/TRBV12-4,.,.,CASQDPRLGANVLTF,TGTGCCAGCCAGGACCCCCGACTTGGGGCCAACGTCCTGACTTTC
TRBJ1-1,TRBV7-8,.,.,CASSLQGLGTEAFF,TGTGCCAGCAGCCTGCAGGGTTTAGGGACTGAAGCTTTCTTT
TRBJ2-1,TRBV12-3/TRBV12-4,few,TRBD2,CASSFGLAGGNEQFF,TGTGCCAGCAGTTTTGGGCTAGCGGGAGGGAATGAGCAGTTCTTC
TRBJ2-5,TRBV12-3/TRBV12-4,.,.,CASSTLNRAPRETQYF,TGTGCCAGCAGTACCCTAAACAGGGCTCCTAGGGAGACCCAGTACTTC
TRBJ1-2,TRBV7-9,few,.,CASSPLTNYGYTF,TGTGCCAGCAGCCCCCTTACTAACTATGGCTACACCTTC
TRBJ1-1,TRBV3-1,.,.,CASSQGLGATEAFF,TGTGCCAGCAGCCAAGGCCTGGGGGCCACTGAAGCTTTCTTT
TRBJ2-7,TRBV3-1,few,TRBD2,CASSQVAGDGRSYEQYF,TGTGCCAGCAGCCAAGTAGCGGGAGACGGTAGGTCCTACGAGCAGTACTTC
TRBJ1-4,TRBV20-1,.,TRBD1,CSAWPNRGLEKLFF,TGCAGTGCTTGGCCGAACAGGGGTCTTGAAAAACTGTTTTTT
TRBJ1-1,TRBV5-5,few,.,CASSSPGQPQKDTEAFF,TGTGCCAGCAGCTCTCCCGGGCAGCCTCAAAAGGACACTGAAGCTTTCTTT
TRBJ2-1,TRBV10-1,.,.,CASSGATLREQFF,TGCGCCAGCAGTGGGGCCACCTTACGGGAGCAGTTCTTC
TRBJ2-1,TRBV9,.,TRBD2,CASTMTSGRVNEQFF,TGTGCCAGCACCATGACTAGCGGGAGGGTAAATGAGCAGTTCTTC
TRBJ2-7,TRBV6-5,few,.,CASSYSGPTSEQYF,TGTGCCAGCAGTTACTCGGGTCCCACTAGCGAGCAGTACTTC
TRBJ1-2,TRBV7-9,.,TRBD1,CASSSGQGADYGYTF,TGTGCCAGCAGCTCGGGACAGGGGGCTGATTATGGCTACACCTTC
TRBJ2-7,TRBV5-1,few,.,CASRRAGDTYEQYF,TGCGCCAGCAGGCGAGCGGGCGACACCTACGAGCAGTACTTC
TRBJ1-1,TRBV12-3/TRBV12-4,few,TRBD1,CASWGQGGNTEAFF,TGTGCCAGCTGGGGACAGGGAGGGAACACTGAAGCTTTCTTT
TRBJ2-5,TRBV12-3/TRBV12-4,few,TRBD1,CASSPADRESETQYF,TGTGCCAGCAGTCCCGCCGACAGGGAGTCGGAGACCCAGTACTTC
TRBJ2-7,TRBV10-2,.,TRBD1,CASSPGQGFEQYF,TGCGCCAGCAGTCCGGGACAGGGGTTCGAGCAGTACTTC
TRBJ2-3,TRBV7-9,few,TRBD1,CASSLIDRGDTDTQYF,TGTGCCAGCAGCTTAATTGACAGGGGAGATACAGATACGCAGTATTTT
TRBJ2-5,TRBV5-6,few,.,CASSHLQGKAQETQYF,TGTGCCAGCAGCCATCTACAGGGTAAAGCCCAAGAGACCCAGTACTTC
TRBJ2-1,TRBV19,.,.,CASSTGTLQFF,TGTGCCAGTAGTACAGGGACTCTTCAGTTCTTC
TRBJ2-1,TRBV7-6,few,.,CASSLGSYVEQFF,TGTGCCAGCAGCTTAGGGTCCTATGTTGAGCAGTTCTTC
TRBJ2-6,TRBV5-5,few,TRBD1,CASSFGWRDRGTNVLTF,TGTGCCAGCAGCTTCGGGTGGCGGGACAGGGGGACCAACGTCCTGACTTTC